These T cell receptor beta chains were read from a single sample in a study of blood T cell repertoires in COVID-19. Sequencing used immunoSEQ multiplex PCR; TCRdb keeps in-frame clones, though not all of them. This sample has tens of thousands of clones, with around 86% found just once. The sequenced sample consisted of peripheral blood. These receptors all stem from a woman aged 80 or older with acute or convalescent COVID-19. The conserved cysteine and the conserved F or W are not part of the CDR3 here. D genes are given only for firm matches.

j_call: TRBJ2-6
v_call: TRBV19
d_call: -
cdr3_aa: ASSPGGAMGANVLT

j_call: TRBJ1-1
v_call: TRBV29-1
d_call: -
cdr3_aa: SVVTGPTEAF

j_call: TRBJ2-5
v_call: TRBV20-1
d_call: TRBD2
cdr3_aa: SASGTSEGKTQY

j_call: TRBJ1-5
v_call: TRBV30
d_call: TRBD1
cdr3_aa: AWGDSINQPQH

j_call: TRBJ1-2
v_call: TRBV19
d_call: -
cdr3_aa: ASSRTEGYYGYT

j_call: TRBJ2-2
v_call: TRBV5-6
d_call: -
cdr3_aa: ASSSRTLITGELF

j_call: TRBJ2-3
v_call: TRBV6-5
d_call: TRBD2
cdr3_aa: ASSLSGGTDTQY

j_call: TRBJ1-2
v_call: TRBV5-1
d_call: -
cdr3_aa: ASTSRRGAYGYT

j_call: TRBJ1-2
v_call: TRBV6-5
d_call: -
cdr3_aa: ASSPEGNYGYT

j_call: TRBJ1-2
v_call: TRBV6-2/TRBV6-3
d_call: TRBD1
cdr3_aa: ASSGTANNYGYT

j_call: TRBJ1-2
v_call: TRBV19
d_call: -
cdr3_aa: ASTLLGGRSGYT

j_call: TRBJ1-5
v_call: TRBV3-1/TRBV3-2
d_call: -
cdr3_aa: ASSQARGSNQPQH

j_call: TRBJ1-1
v_call: TRBV7-8
d_call: -
cdr3_aa: ASSPSGAANTEAF

j_call: TRBJ2-1
v_call: TRBV5-1
d_call: -
cdr3_aa: ASSPTGIYNEQF

j_call: TRBJ2-3
v_call: TRBV24-1
d_call: TRBD1
cdr3_aa: ATSDGTGDTQY

j_call: TRBJ2-7
v_call: TRBV5-1
d_call: -
cdr3_aa: ASSLVAVSYEQY

j_call: TRBJ1-4
v_call: TRBV7-9
d_call: -
cdr3_aa: ASSLGGINEKLF

j_call: TRBJ1-1
v_call: TRBV7-6
d_call: TRBD1
cdr3_aa: ASSPGGQGRVGTEAF

j_call: TRBJ2-1
v_call: TRBV5-1
d_call: TRBD2
cdr3_aa: ASSSPGTSGRPEYNEQF

j_call: TRBJ2-5
v_call: TRBV3-1/TRBV3-2
d_call: -
cdr3_aa: ASSPRGSGQETQY

j_call: TRBJ2-1
v_call: TRBV14
d_call: -
cdr3_aa: ASSQETYNEQF

j_call: TRBJ2-3
v_call: TRBV7-2
d_call: TRBD2
cdr3_aa: ASSLAGTSGGDTQY

j_call: TRBJ2-2
v_call: TRBV19
d_call: -
cdr3_aa: ASSPGSVLVGELF

j_call: TRBJ1-5
v_call: TRBV19
d_call: -
cdr3_aa: ASSAPTVSGNQPQH

j_call: TRBJ2-7
v_call: TRBV19
d_call: -
cdr3_aa: ASSIVPGSYEQY

j_call: TRBJ1-3
v_call: TRBV6-2/TRBV6-3
d_call: -
cdr3_aa: ASSQQGSSGNTIY

j_call: TRBJ2-7
v_call: TRBV11-1
d_call: -
cdr3_aa: ASGATYEQY

j_call: TRBJ1-1
v_call: TRBV24-1
d_call: -
cdr3_aa: ATSEIGGDTEAF

j_call: TRBJ2-5
v_call: TRBV4-2
d_call: TRBD2
cdr3_aa: ASSQDLGRGGAETQY

j_call: TRBJ1-1
v_call: TRBV3-1/TRBV3-2
d_call: -
cdr3_aa: ASSQVPGHNTEAF

j_call: TRBJ1-4
v_call: TRBV5-1
d_call: -
cdr3_aa: ASSAEANEKLF

j_call: TRBJ2-2
v_call: TRBV27
d_call: -
cdr3_aa: ASLRGGTTGELF

j_call: TRBJ1-1
v_call: TRBV2
d_call: -
cdr3_aa: ASRADMNTEAF

j_call: TRBJ1-2
v_call: TRBV27
d_call: TRBD1
cdr3_aa: ASSFGAFPGTGNYGYT

j_call: TRBJ1-3
v_call: TRBV3-1/TRBV3-2
d_call: TRBD1
cdr3_aa: ASSSGTGGSGNTIY

j_call: TRBJ2-1
v_call: TRBV15
d_call: TRBD2
cdr3_aa: ATSRDLAGGPNEQF

j_call: TRBJ2-7
v_call: TRBV7-9
d_call: TRBD1
cdr3_aa: ASDRGLGEQY

j_call: TRBJ2-7
v_call: TRBV9
d_call: -
cdr3_aa: ASSVSGESYEQY

j_call: TRBJ2-5
v_call: TRBV6-5
d_call: TRBD2
cdr3_aa: ASSFSGNQETQY